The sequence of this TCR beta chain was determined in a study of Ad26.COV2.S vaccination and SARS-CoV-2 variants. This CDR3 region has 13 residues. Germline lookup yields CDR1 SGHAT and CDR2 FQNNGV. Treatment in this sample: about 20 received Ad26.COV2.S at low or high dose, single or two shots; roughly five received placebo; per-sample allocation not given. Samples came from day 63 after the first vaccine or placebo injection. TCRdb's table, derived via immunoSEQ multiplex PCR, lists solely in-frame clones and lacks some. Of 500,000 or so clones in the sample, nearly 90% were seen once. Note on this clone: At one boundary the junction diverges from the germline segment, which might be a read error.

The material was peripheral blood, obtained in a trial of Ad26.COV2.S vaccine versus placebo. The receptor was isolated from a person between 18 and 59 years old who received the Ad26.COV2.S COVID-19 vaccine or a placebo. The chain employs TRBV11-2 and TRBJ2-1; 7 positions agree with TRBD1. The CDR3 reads CASSLVRQGSELF. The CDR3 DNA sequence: TGTGCCAGCAGCTTAGTTCGACAGGGAAGCGAGCTCTTC.